The 2 T cell receptor beta chains presented below share a single source sample, sequenced in a study of cytomegalovirus exposure and HLA in healthy donors. The PCR was carried out with 60 Vbeta primers and 13 Jbeta primers. Sequencing used immunoSEQ multiplex PCR; TCRdb keeps in-frame clones, though not all of them. Of 75,000 to 80,000 clones in the sample, about 78% were seen once. Sequencing was done on a sample of PBMCs. The receptors derive from a middle-aged woman in good health and CMV-seropositive.

The rearrangement joins TRBV11-2 to TRBJ1-6; D not resolved. The CDR3 extends over 15 amino acids. The germline V gene encodes CDR1 SGHAT and CDR2 FQNNGV. The germline V and J ends were trimmed by 5 bases and 6 bases, with 14 bases remaining between them. CDR3 sequence: CASSPRQALNSPLHF. CDR3 coding DNA: TGTGCCAGCAGCCCAAGGCAGGCTCTTAATTCACCCCTCCACTTT.

This sequence joins TRBV7-2 and TRBJ1-2, with a possible D match to TRBD1 (6 bases). V gave up 1 base and J gave up 8 bases, with 17 bases separating them. Germline lookup yields CDR1 SGHTA and CDR2 FQGNSA. This CDR3 has 15 amino acids. In DNA form, the CDR3 reads TGTGCCAGCAGCTTAGATTTTGGCAGGGGTGACGGCTACACCTTC. Translating it yields CASSLDFGRGDGYTF.